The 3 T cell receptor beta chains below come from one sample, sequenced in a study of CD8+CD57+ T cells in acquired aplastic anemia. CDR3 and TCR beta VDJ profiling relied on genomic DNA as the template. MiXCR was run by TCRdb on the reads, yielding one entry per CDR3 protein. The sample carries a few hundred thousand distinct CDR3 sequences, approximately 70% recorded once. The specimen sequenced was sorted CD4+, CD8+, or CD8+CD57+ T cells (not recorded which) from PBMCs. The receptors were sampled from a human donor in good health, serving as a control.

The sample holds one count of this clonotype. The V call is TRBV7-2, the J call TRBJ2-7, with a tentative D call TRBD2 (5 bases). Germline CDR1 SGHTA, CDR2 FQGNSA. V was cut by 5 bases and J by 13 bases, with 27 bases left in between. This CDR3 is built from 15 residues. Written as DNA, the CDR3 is TGTGCCAGCAGCCCCCAGCGGCGCCAAGATACCCAGTACTACTTC. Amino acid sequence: CASSPQRRQDTQYYF.

The CDR3 DNA is TGTGCCAGCAGCCAGGGACAGGGGGCCCTTGATGCTTTCTTCTTC. This sequence encodes CASSQGQGALDAFFF. The chain carries TRBV7-9 and TRBJ2-1; 12 bases map to TRBD1. The germline V gene has CDR1 SEHNR and CDR2 FQNEAQ (reference sequence). The CDR3 runs to 15 residues. The junction had 15 bases not matched to a gene; V was cut back by 5 bases and J by 16 bases. The whole variable domain, filled in from reference TRBV7-9 and TRBJ2-1, reads DTGVSQNPRHKITKRGQNVTFRCDPISEHNRLYWYRQTLGQGPEFLTYFQNEAQLEKSRLLSDRFSAERPKGSFSTLEIQRTEQGDSAMYLCASSQGQGALDAFFFGPGTRLTVL.

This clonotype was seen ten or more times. The chain's CDR3 is CASSGTGNQPQHF. CDR3 bases: TGTGCCAGTAGCGGGACCGGTAATCAGCCCCAGCATTTT. This chain joins TRBV19 and TRBJ1-5; D possibly corresponds to TRBD1 (5 bases). Germline values: CDR1 LNHDA, CDR2 SQIVND (reference sequence). There are 13 residues in the CDR3. V was shortened by 6 bases and J by 4 bases, with 10 bases between the two germline ends.